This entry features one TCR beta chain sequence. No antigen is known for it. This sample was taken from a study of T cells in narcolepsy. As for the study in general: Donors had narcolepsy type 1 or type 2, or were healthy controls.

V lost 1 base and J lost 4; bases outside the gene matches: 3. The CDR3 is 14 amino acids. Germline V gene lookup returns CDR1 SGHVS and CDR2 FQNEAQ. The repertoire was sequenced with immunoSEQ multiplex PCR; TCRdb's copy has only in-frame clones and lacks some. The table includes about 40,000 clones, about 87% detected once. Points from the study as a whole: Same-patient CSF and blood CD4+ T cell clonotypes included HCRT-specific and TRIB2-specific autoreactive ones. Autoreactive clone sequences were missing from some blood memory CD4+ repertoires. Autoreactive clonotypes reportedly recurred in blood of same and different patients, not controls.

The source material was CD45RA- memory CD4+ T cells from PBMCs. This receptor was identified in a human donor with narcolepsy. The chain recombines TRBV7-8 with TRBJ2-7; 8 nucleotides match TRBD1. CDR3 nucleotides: TGTGCCAGCAGCTTAGGGACAGGGTGGTACGAGCAGTACTTC. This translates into CASSLGTGWYEQYF.